The clone carrying this T cell receptor beta chain was counted between two and nine times. Its matching antigen is unknown. The sample originates from a study of T-cell memory formation after mild COVID-19. At the level of the study: TCR clusters were mostly donor specific. Study outcomes and limitations: CM and EM subsets held most contracting CD4+ clones; EMRA held CD8+ ones.

TCRdb used MiXCR to reprocess the 5' RACE reads, holding one entry per CDR3 protein. The sample has roughly 130,000 distinct CDR3 sequences; roughly 6% are singletons. The V gene lost 0 bases and the J gene lost 5 bases, with 10 bases spanning the gap. CDR1 LGHDT and CDR2 YNNKEL come from the germline V gene (reference sequence). The CDR3 contains 14 residues. V gene TRBV3-1 combines with J gene TRBJ2-5, with D perhaps matching TRBD2 (6 bases). Sequencing was done on a sample of PBMCs or a T cell subset sorted from them (not recorded which). This clonotype was sampled from an adult woman who had mild COVID-19 (a few samples of this study predate the infection). Cell type and time point are not known. The CDR3 loop is CASSQDVAGETQYF. The CDR3 DNA is TGTGCCAGCAGCCAAGATGTGGCGGGGGAGACCCAGTACTTC.